The present T cell receptor beta chain was sequenced within a study of cytomegalovirus exposure and HLA in healthy donors. General study points: Most TCR sequences were rare, but some public TCRs occurred in many donors. It was about 180 TCR beta chains that were listed as cytomegalovirus-associated. Specificity for CMV antigens was confirmed in vitro for a few of the CMV-associated chains.

PCR used 60 Vbeta primers and 13 Jbeta primers. The table came from immunoSEQ multiplex PCR; TCRdb's copy has only in-frame clones and leaves some out. Altogether around 190,000 clones are present, roughly 85% being singletons, with the ten largest covering under 0.75%. CDR1 is LGHNA, CDR2 YSLEER, per germline. Trimming stripped 2 bases from V and 1 base from J, with 5 bases between. This CDR3 is 13 amino acids long. The study sampled nominally healthy donors, though unrecorded immune exposures were likely. Turning to this clone: The antigen is undetermined.

The sample comprised PBMCs. This chain links TRBV4-3 with TRBJ1-1; no clear D. This receptor was taken from a woman in her thirties or forties in good health and CMV-seronegative. The CDR3 reads CASSQRPNTEAFF. CDR3 nucleotides: TGCGCCAGCAGCCAACGTCCGAACACTGAAGCTTTCTTT.